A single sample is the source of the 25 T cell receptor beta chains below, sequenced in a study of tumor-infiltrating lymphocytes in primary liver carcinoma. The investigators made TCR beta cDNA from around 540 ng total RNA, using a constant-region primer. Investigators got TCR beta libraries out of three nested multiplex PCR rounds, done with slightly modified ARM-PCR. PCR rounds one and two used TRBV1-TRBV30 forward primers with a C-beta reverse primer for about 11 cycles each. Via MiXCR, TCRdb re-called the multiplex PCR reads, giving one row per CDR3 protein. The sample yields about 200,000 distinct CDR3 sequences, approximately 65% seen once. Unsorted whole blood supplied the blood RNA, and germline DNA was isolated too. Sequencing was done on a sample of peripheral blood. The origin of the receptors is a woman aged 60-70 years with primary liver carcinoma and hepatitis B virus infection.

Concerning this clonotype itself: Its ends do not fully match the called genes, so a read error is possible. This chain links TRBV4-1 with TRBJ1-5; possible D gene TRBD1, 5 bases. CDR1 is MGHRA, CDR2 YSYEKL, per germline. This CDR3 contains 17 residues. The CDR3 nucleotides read TGCGCCAGCAGCCGCACCACGGGGGGGAATAGCAATCAGCCCCAACAATTC. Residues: CASSRTTGGNSNQPQQF.

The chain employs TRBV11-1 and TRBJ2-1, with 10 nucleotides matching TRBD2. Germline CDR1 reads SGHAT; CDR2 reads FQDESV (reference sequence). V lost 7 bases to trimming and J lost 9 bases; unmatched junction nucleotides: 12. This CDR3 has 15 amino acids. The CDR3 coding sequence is TGTGCCAGCAAAATGGGGACTAGCGAGGAGATTGAGCAGTTCTTC. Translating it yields CASKMGTSEEIEQFF.

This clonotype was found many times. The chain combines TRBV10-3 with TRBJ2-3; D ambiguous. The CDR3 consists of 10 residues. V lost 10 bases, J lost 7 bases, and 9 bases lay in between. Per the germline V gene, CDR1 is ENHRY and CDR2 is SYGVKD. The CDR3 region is CATQNNTQYF. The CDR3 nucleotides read TGTGCCACCCAGAATAATACGCAGTATTTT.

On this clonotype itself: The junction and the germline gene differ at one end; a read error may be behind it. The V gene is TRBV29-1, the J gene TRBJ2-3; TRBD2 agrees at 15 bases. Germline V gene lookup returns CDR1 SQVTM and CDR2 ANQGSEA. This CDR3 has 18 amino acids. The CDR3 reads CSVEDGRTSGRAGDRQYF. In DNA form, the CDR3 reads TGCAGCGTTGAAGATGGAAGGACTAGCGGGAGGGCCGGGGATAGGCAGTATTTT.

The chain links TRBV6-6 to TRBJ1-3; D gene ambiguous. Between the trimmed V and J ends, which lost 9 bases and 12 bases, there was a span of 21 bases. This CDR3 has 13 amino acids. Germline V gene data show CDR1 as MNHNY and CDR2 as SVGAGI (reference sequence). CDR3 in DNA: TGTGCCAGTAGCGGAGGGATAGGGAAAAACATATATTTT. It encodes CASSGGIGKNIYF.

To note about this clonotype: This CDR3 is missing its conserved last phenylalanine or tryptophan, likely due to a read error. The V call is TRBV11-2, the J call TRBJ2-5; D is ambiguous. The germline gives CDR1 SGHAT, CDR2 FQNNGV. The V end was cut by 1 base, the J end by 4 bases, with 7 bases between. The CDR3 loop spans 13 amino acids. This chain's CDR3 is CASSLGPGETQYI. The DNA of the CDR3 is TGTGCCAGCAGCTTAGGGCCAGGAGAGACCCAGTACATC.

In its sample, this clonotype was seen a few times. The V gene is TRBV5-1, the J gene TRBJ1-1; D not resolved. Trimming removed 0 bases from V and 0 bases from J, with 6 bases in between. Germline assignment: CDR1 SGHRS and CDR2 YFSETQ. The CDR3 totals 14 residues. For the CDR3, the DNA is TGCGCCAGCAGCTTGGTTCGGATGAACACTGAAGCTTTCTTT. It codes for CASSLVRMNTEAFF.

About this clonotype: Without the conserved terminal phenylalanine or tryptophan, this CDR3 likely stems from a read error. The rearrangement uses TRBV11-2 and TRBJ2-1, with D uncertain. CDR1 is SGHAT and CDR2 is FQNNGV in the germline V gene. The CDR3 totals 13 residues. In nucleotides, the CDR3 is TGCGCCAGCAGTCGCGAAAACTACAATGAGCAGTTCTCC. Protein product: CASSRENYNEQFS.

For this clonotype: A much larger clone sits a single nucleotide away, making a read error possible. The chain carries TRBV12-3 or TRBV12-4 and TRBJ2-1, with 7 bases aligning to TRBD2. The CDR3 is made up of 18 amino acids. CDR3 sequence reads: CVSTEGRAGLGSYNEQFF. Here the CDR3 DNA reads TGTGTCAGCACCGAGGGTAGGGCTGGACTAGGCTCCTACAATGAGCAGTTCTTC.

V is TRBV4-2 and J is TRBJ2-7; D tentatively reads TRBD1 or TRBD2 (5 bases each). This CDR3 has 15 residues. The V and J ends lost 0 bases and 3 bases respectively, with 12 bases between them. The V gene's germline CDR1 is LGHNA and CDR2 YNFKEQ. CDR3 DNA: TGTGCCAGCAGCCAAGATAAGGGGAGCGACTACGAGCAGTACTTC. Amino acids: CASSQDKGSDYEQYF.

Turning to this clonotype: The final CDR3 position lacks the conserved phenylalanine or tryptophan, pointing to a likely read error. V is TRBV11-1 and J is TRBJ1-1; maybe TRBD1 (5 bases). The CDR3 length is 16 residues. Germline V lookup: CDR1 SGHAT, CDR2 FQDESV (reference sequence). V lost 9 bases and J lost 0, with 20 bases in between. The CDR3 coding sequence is TGTGCCAGGAGCCCCAGGGAGAAGGGGATGAACACTGAAGCTTTCATT. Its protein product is CARSPREKGMNTEAFI.

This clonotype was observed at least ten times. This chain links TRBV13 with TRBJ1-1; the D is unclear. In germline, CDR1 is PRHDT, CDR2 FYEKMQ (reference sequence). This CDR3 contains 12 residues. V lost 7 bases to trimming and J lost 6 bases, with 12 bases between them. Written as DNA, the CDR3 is TGTGCCAGCACCGGGCCCCTAGCTGAAGCTTTCTTT. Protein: CASTGPLAEAFF.

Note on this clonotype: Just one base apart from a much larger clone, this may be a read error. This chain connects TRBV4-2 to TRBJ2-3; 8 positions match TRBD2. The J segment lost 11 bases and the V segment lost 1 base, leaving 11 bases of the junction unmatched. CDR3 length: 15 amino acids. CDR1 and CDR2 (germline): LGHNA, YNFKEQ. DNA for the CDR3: TGTGCCAGCAGCCAAGGGACTAGCAGGAAGAAAGGGCAGTATTTT. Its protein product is CASSQGTSRKKGQYF.

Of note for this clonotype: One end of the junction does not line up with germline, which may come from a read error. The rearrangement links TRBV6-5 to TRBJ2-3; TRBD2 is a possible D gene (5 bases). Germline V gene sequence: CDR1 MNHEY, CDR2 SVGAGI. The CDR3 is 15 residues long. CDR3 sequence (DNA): TGTGCCAGCAGTTACCGTGGGAGTCTAACAGATACGCAGTTTTTT. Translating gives CASSYRGSLTDTQFF.

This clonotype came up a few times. CDR3 sequence: CASSRLAGGPGAGELFF. The CDR3 region has the DNA TGTGCCAGCAGCAGACTAGCGGGAGGGCCGGGGGCCGGGGAGCTGTTTTTT. This chain joins TRBV11-2 and TRBJ2-2; 14 positions agree with TRBD2. There are 17 residues in the CDR3. The germline gives CDR1 SGHAT, CDR2 FQNNGV. With 5 bases clipped from V and 6 bases from J, the junction kept 8 bases outside the gene matches.

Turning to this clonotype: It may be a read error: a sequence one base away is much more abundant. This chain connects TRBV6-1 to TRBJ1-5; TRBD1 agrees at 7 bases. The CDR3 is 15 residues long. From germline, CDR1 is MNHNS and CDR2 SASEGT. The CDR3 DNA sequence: TGTGCCAGCTCTCCGGGACAGAATAGCAATCGGCCCCAGCATTTT. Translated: CASSPGQNSNRPQHF.

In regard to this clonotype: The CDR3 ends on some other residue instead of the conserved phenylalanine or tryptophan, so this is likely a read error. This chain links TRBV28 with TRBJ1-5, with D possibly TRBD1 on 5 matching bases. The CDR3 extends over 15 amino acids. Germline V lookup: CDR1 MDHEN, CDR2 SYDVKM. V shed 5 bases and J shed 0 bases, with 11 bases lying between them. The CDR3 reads CASSITGPSNQPQHS. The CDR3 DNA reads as TGTGCCAGCAGTATCACAGGACCTAGCAATCAGCCCCAGCATTCT.

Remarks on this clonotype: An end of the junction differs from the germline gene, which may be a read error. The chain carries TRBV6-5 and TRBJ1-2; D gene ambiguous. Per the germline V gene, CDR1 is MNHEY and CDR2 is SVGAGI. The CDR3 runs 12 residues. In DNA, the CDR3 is TGTGCCAGCAGTTACACTGCCGAAGGTTACATCTTC. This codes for CASSYTAEGYIF.

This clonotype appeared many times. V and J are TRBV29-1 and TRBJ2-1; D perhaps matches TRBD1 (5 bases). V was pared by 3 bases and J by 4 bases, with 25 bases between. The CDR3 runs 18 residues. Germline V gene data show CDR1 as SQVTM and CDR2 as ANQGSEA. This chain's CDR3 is CSVDDAPLLDRSYNEQFF. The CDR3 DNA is TGCAGCGTTGATGATGCGCCCCTGCTAGACAGATCGTACAATGAGCAGTTCTTC.

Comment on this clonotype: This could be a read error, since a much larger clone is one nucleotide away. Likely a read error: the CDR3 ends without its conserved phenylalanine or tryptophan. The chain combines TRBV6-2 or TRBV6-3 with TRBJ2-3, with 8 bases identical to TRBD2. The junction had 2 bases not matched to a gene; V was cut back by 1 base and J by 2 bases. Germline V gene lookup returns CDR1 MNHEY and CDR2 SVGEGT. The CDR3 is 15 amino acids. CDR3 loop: CASSYLAGFTDTQYL. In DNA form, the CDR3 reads TGTGCCAGCAGTTACTTAGCGGGATTCACAGATACGCAGTATTTA.

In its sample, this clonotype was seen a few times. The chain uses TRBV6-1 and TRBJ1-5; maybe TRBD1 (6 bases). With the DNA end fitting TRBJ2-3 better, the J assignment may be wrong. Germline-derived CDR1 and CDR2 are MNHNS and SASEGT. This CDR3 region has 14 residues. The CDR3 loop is CASSATAGDQPQYF. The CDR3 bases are TGTGCCAGCAGTGCCACTGCAGGGGATCAGCCCCAGTATTTT.

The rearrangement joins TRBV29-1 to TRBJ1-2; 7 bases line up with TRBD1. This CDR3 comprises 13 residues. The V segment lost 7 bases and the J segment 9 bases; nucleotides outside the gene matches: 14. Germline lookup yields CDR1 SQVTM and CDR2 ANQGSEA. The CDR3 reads CSAGGGGEGSYTF. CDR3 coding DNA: TGCAGCGCCGGGGGAGGGGGCGAGGGGAGCTACACCTTC.

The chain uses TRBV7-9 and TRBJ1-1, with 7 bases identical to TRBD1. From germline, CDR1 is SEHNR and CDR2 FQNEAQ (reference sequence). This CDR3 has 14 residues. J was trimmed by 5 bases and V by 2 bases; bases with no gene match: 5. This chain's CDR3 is CASSLNQGGTEAFF. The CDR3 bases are TGTGCCAGCAGCTTAAACCAGGGGGGGACTGAAGCTTTCTTT.

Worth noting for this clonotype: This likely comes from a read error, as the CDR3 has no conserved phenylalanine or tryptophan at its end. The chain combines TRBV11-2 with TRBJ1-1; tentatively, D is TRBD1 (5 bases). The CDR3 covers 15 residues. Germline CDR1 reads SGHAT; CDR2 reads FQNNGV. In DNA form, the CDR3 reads TGTGCCAGCAGCCTTGACAGTTCCTTGAACACTGTAGCTTTCTCT. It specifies CASSLDSSLNTVAFS.

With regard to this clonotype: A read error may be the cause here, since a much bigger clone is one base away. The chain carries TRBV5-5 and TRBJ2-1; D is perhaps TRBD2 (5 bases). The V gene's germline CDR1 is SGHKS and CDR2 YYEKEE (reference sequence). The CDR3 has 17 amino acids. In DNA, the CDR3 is TGTGCCAGCAGCTTGCCTCGAGCGGTCCGCCCCAACAATGAGCAGCTCTTC. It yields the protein CASSLPRAVRPNNEQLF.